Each of the 10 T cell receptor beta chains below was sequenced from the same sample in a study of blood T cell repertoires in COVID-19. Repertoires were generated with immunoSEQ multiplex PCR, while TCRdb's copy carries only in-frame clones and drops some. Among around 100,000 clones listed, less than 80% were seen once. The sample consisted of peripheral blood. The receptors originated from a man in his 70s with active or convalescent COVID-19.

The rearrangement links TRBV18 to TRBJ1-2; a possible D gene is TRBD1 (5 bases). Germline V gives CDR1 KGHSH, CDR2 LQKENI. This CDR3 has 14 amino acids. Between the trimmed V and J ends, which lost 3 bases and 3 bases, there was a span of 11 bases. CDR3 sequence (DNA): TGTGCCAGCTCACCTTCGGGGGATCACTATGGCTACACCTTC. Translation: CASSPSGDHYGYTF.

V and J are TRBV27 and TRBJ2-3; a possible D gene is TRBD1 (6 bases). The CDR3 covers 15 residues. V lost 6 bases and J lost 4, with 17 bases in between. From germline, CDR1 is MNHEY and CDR2 SMNVEV (reference sequence). The CDR3 region is CASRYDQGRADTQYF. In nucleotides, the CDR3 is TGTGCCAGCAGATATGACCAGGGGCGGGCAGATACGCAGTATTTT.

The chain recombines TRBV28 with TRBJ1-4; maybe TRBD1 (6 bases). Germline assignment: CDR1 MDHEN and CDR2 SYDVKM. This CDR3 comprises 15 residues. The V and J ends lost 4 bases and 8 bases respectively, with 17 bases between them. The CDR3 loop reads CASSSSTGPFEKLFF. For the CDR3, the DNA is TGTGCCAGCAGTTCCTCGACAGGTCCCTTCGAAAAACTGTTTTTT.

The V call is TRBV5-1, the J call TRBJ1-1; D call uncertain. CDR1 and CDR2 (germline): SGHRS, YFSETQ. V was cut by 3 bases and J by 0 bases, with 9 bases left in between. This CDR3 is built from 14 residues. Here the CDR3 DNA reads TGCGCCAGCAGCTCTTCGGGGATGAACACTGAAGCTTTCTTT. Its translation: CASSSSGMNTEAFF.

This clone was observed a few times. The chain carries TRBV5-1 and TRBJ1-2; D gene unclear. This CDR3 contains 15 residues. V gave up 2 bases and J gave up 0 bases, with 11 bases separating them. Germline V gene data show CDR1 as SGHRS and CDR2 as YFSETQ. The CDR3 DNA sequence: TGCGCCAGCAGCTTCCTCGACGGAGCTAACTATGGCTACACCTTC. Its translation: CASSFLDGANYGYTF.

The sample holds a few counts of this clone. The chain joins TRBV4-2 to TRBJ2-7, with D unclear. CDR3 length: 14 amino acids. V shed 0 bases and J shed 3 bases, with 9 bases lying between them. In germline, CDR1 is LGHNA, CDR2 YNFKEQ. CDR3 sequence reads: CASSQEVRNYEQYF. Written as DNA, the CDR3 is TGTGCCAGCAGCCAAGAGGTCAGGAACTACGAGCAGTACTTC.

The rearrangement links TRBV2 to TRBJ2-7, with TRBD1 matching over 10 bases. The junction had 4 bases not matched to a gene; V was cut back by 4 bases and J by 4 bases. Germline loops: CDR1 SNHLY, CDR2 FYNNEI. This CDR3 contains 14 residues. The CDR3 reads CASSGTGGSYEQYF. In DNA, the CDR3 is TGTGCCAGCAGTGGGACAGGGGGGTCGTACGAGCAGTACTTC. Filled out from reference TRBV2 and TRBJ2-7, the complete variable domain reads EPEVTQTPSHQVTQMGQEVILRCVPISNHLYFYWYRQILGQKVEFLVSFYNNEISEKSEIFDDQFSVERPDGSNFTLKIRSTKLEDSAMYFCASSGTGGSYEQYFGPGTRLTVT.

The chain couples TRBV18 to TRBJ2-1; 15 bases are a match to TRBD2. The germline V gene has CDR1 KGHSH and CDR2 LQKENI. This CDR3 is 18 amino acids long. V shed 6 bases, J shed 6 bases, and the junction held 12 bases outside the gene matches. CDR3 sequence reads: CASSEPGLAGGNSNEQFF. The CDR3 DNA is TGTGCCAGCTCGGAACCGGGACTAGCGGGAGGAAATAGCAATGAGCAGTTCTTC.

The rearrangement uses TRBV6-5 and TRBJ1-1; D is unresolved. Germline V lookup: CDR1 MNHEY, CDR2 SVGAGI. With 5 bases removed from V and 3 bases from J, the gap between germline ends came to 16 bases. This CDR3 contains 15 residues. The CDR3 DNA is TGTGCCAGCAGTCGACATCCCGTTCAGTACACTGAAGCTTTCTTT. Translation: CASSRHPVQYTEAFF.

The CDR3 nucleotides read TGTGCCTGCGGGGGGGGCTCAGGGGCCAACGTCCTGACTTTC. This translates into CACGGGSGANVLTF. The chain has TRBV30 and TRBJ2-6; 8 nucleotides agree with TRBD2. This CDR3 comprises 14 residues. Germline lookup yields CDR1 GTSNPN and CDR2 SVGIG (reference sequence). V lost 6 bases, J lost 4 bases, and 5 bases stayed unmatched.